The entry below describes one T cell receptor beta chain. The antigen remains undetermined. This sample was taken from a study of vaccination and CD4 T cells after COVID-19. The CDR3 has 15 amino acids. Trimming took off 4 bases at V and 0 bases at J, with 12 bases between the two ends. Germline-derived CDR1 and CDR2 are MNHEY and SVGAGI. The Oncomine TCR Beta short-read assay generated sequence data from the DNA of cultured CD4+ T cells. Using its own MiXCR run on the PCR reads, TCRdb lists one record per CDR3 protein. Of 9,500 to 15,000 distinct CDR3 sequences listed, more than 25% are singletons. Treatment described: approximately 11-day PBMC culture with coronavirus spike peptide pools or control peptides (ViraFEST assay).

Sequencing was carried out using cultured CD4+ T cells from blood. The TCR comes from a human donor with COVID-19. The V gene is TRBV6-5, the J gene TRBJ1-2, with no clear D. Written as DNA, the CDR3 is TGTGCCAGCAGTTTGACCTACCCCGCTAACTATGGCTACACCTTC. This sequence encodes CASSLTYPANYGYTF.